Listed below are T cell receptor beta chains from one sample, sequenced in a study of T cell changes during pregnancy in multiple sclerosis. The table came from immunoSEQ multiplex PCR; TCRdb's copy has only in-frame clones and leaves some out. The repertoire holds 60,000 or so clones, with roughly 88% as singletons. Sequenced material: peripheral blood, taken in the second trimester of pregnancy. Receptors were obtained from a female donor in good health, enrolled as a control in a pregnancy study. Both conserved end residues are part of each CDR3. A D gene is named only where the DNA matches it firmly. The listing skips clone size in some rows; elsewhere it reads once, few, many or a size class.

size	D	V	J	CDR3	DNA
NA	TRBD1	TRBV5-6	TRBJ2-7	CASTQGWDRSSYEQYF	TGTGCCAGCACCCAAGGATGGGACAGGAGCTCCTACGAGCAGTACTTC
NA	NA	TRBV27	TRBJ2-3	CASSFGGRAPDTQYF	TGTGCCAGCAGTTTTGGCGGGCGCGCCCCAGATACGCAGTATTTT
NA	TRBD1	TRBV6-1	TRBJ2-2	CAGGTGTGEVGELFF	TGTGCCGGCGGGACCGGGACAGGGGAAGTTGGGGAGCTGTTTTTT
once	NA	TRBV7-9	TRBJ2-3	CASSPSSVSYTQYF	TGTGCCAGCAGCCCCTCATCAGTATCGTATACGCAGTATTTT
NA	NA	TRBV5-1	TRBJ2-2	CASSLAEGDTGELFF	TGCGCCAGCAGCTTGGCGGAGGGCGACACCGGGGAGCTGTTTTTT
NA	NA	TRBV7-2	TRBJ1-3	CASSLVVSGNTIYF	TGTGCCAGCAGCTTAGTAGTCTCTGGAAACACCATATATTTT
once	NA	TRBV7-9	TRBJ2-3	CAISRADTQYF	TGTGCCATAAGCCGCGCAGATACGCAGTATTTT
NA	TRBD2	TRBV28	TRBJ2-1	CASSFFGLAGSHNEQFF	TGTGCCAGCAGTTTTTTTGGACTAGCGGGTAGCCACAATGAGCAGTTCTTC
NA	TRBD1	TRBV5-1	TRBJ1-2	CASSLGRDRALANYGYTF	TGCGCCAGCAGCTTGGGCCGGGACAGGGCTTTAGCTAACTATGGCTACACCTTC
NA	TRBD1	TRBV27	TRBJ2-7	CASRALAGGYEQYF	TGTGCCAGCAGAGCCCTGGCAGGGGGCTACGAGCAGTACTTC
few	NA	TRBV28	TRBJ1-5	CASSRVGRQPQHF	TGTGCCAGCAGTCGTGTAGGGAGGCAGCCCCAGCATTTT
NA	TRBD2	TRBV10-3	TRBJ2-7	CAISLSSGGYSYEQYF	TGTGCCATCAGTCTCTCTAGCGGGGGATACTCCTACGAGCAGTACTTC
NA	NA	TRBV2	TRBJ2-1	CASLLGGADNEQFF	TGTGCCAGCCTCCTAGGGGGGGCGGACAATGAGCAGTTCTTC
few	NA	TRBV10-3	TRBJ1-1	CAASRGTEAFF	TGTGCCGCCTCCAGAGGCACTGAAGCTTTCTTT
once	TRBD1	TRBV27	TRBJ1-5	CASSRGQGSKPQHF	TGTGCCAGCAGTCGGGGACAGGGGAGCAAGCCCCAGCATTTT
once	TRBD2	TRBV15	TRBJ2-7	CATSRERASGRYEQYF	TGTGCCACCAGCAGAGAACGGGCTAGCGGGAGGTACGAGCAGTACTTC
NA	TRBD2	TRBV27	TRBJ2-2	CASRMSGSGTGELFF	TGTGCCAGCAGGATGAGCGGGAGTGGCACCGGGGAGCTGTTTTTT
NA	NA	TRBV19	TRBJ2-1	CASQGTMQRNEQFF	TGTGCCTCGCAGGGCACTATGCAACGGAATGAGCAGTTCTTC
NA	TRBD1	TRBV6-1	TRBJ2-1	CASSGRQGAWEQFF	TGTGCCAGCAGCGGAAGACAGGGGGCTTGGGAGCAGTTCTTC
once	NA	TRBV4-1	TRBJ2-7	CASSNNYFYEQYF	TGCGCCAGCAGCAACAATTATTTCTACGAGCAGTACTTC
NA	TRBD1	TRBV27	TRBJ1-1	CASSFGTGVTEAFF	TGTGCCAGCAGTTTCGGGACAGGGGTCACTGAAGCTTTCTTT
NA	TRBD2	TRBV14	TRBJ2-1	CASSRTGTNLYNEQFF	TGTGCCAGCAGCCGAACCGGGACTAACCTCTACAATGAGCAGTTCTTC
NA	NA	TRBV10-3	TRBJ1-2	CAISPLFPAGGYTF	TGTGCCATCTCTCCCTTATTCCCAGCGGGGGGCTACACCTTC
NA	NA	TRBV19	TRBJ2-7	CASSIAGADPYEQYF	TGTGCCAGTAGTATAGCGGGAGCGGATCCCTACGAGCAGTACTTC
once	NA	TRBV7-2	TRBJ2-3	CASSQFPGTQYF	TGTGCCAGCAGCCAATTCCCAGGCACGCAGTATTTT
NA	NA	TRBV2	TRBJ1-5	CASSDISNQPQHF	TGTGCCAGCAGCGACATTAGCAATCAGCCCCAGCATTTT
NA	NA	TRBV30	TRBJ1-2	CAWTRGGGGYTF	TGTGCCTGGACCCGAGGGGGGGGCGGCTACACCTTC
NA	NA	TRBV7-6	TRBJ2-2	CASSLGAGTGELFF	TGTGCCAGCAGCTTAGGTGCGGGGACCGGGGAGCTGTTTTTT
NA	NA	TRBV6-5	TRBJ1-2	CASSYTGGYGYTF	TGTGCCAGCAGTTACACAGGCGGCTATGGCTACACCTTC
few	NA	TRBV7-8	TRBJ2-2	CASSSRELATGELFF	TGTGCCAGCAGCTCCCGGGAGCTAGCCACCGGGGAGCTGTTTTTT
NA	TRBD2	TRBV13	TRBJ2-7	CASSLAGLAGVEYEQYF	TGTGCCAGCAGCTTGGCGGGACTAGCGGGAGTGGAGTACGAGCAGTACTTC
NA	NA	TRBV11-2	TRBJ2-2	CASSAQQGLNTGELFF	TGTGCCAGCAGCGCCCAACAGGGTTTGAACACCGGGGAGCTGTTTTTT
NA	NA	TRBV5-1	TRBJ1-2	CASSSGINGYTF	TGCGCCAGCAGCTCAGGGATTAATGGCTACACCTTC
NA	TRBD1	TRBV6-8	TRBJ2-7	CASSYPPPGGSSYEQYF	TGTGCCAGCAGTTACCCCCCCCCAGGGGGCAGCTCCTACGAGCAGTACTTC
few	NA	TRBV2	TRBJ1-1	CASYGVTEAFF	TGTGCCAGTTACGGGGTCACTGAAGCTTTCTTT
few	NA	TRBV2	TRBJ1-1	CASSTTENTEAFF	TGTGCCAGCAGTACGACAGAGAACACTGAAGCTTTCTTT
NA	TRBD2	TRBV5-1	TRBJ2-1	CASSLGLADYNEQFF	TGCGCCAGCAGCTTGGGACTAGCGGATTACAATGAGCAGTTCTTC
NA	TRBD2	TRBV7-3	TRBJ2-5	CASSLGGGQETQYF	TGTGCCAGCAGCTTAGGCGGGGGCCAAGAGACCCAGTACTTC
once	NA	TRBV7-9	TRBJ2-7	CASSLGGLYGEQYF	TGTGCCAGCAGCTTAGGAGGTCTATACGGCGAGCAGTACTTC
NA	TRBD1	TRBV7-2	TRBJ2-2	CASTPKGQQNTGELFF	TGTGCCAGCACCCCTAAGGGACAGCAGAACACCGGGGAGCTGTTTTTT
NA	NA	TRBV28	TRBJ2-1	CASSLFTEENEQFF	TGTGCCAGCAGTTTATTTACGGAGGAGAATGAGCAGTTCTTC
NA	NA	TRBV25-1	TRBJ2-3	CASSEDLVADTQYF	TGTGCCAGCAGTGAAGACCTAGTTGCAGATACGCAGTATTTT
NA	NA	TRBV11-2	TRBJ2-3	CASSLSSSFIDTQYF	TGTGCCAGCAGTCTCTCTAGTAGCTTCATAGATACGCAGTATTTT
NA	NA	TRBV2	TRBJ2-5	CASSEGRGAGETQYF	TGTGCCAGCAGTGAAGGACGCGGGGCGGGGGAGACCCAGTACTTC
NA	TRBD1	TRBV5-6	TRBJ2-1	CASSPDRGSYNEQFF	TGTGCCAGCAGCCCAGACAGGGGCTCCTACAATGAGCAGTTCTTC
NA	NA	TRBV9	TRBJ2-7	CASSPRGIPYEQYF	TGTGCCAGCAGCCCGCGGGGCATTCCCTACGAGCAGTACTTC
NA	NA	TRBV27	TRBJ2-5	CASIDWQETQYF	TGTGCCAGCATAGACTGGCAAGAGACCCAGTACTTC
NA	TRBD2	TRBV29-1	TRBJ2-1	CSAPGLAAYNEQFF	TGCAGCGCCCCGGGACTAGCGGCTTACAATGAGCAGTTCTTC
NA	TRBD1	TRBV6-5	TRBJ2-5	CASSYSGQALGETQYF	TGTGCCAGCAGTTACTCCGGACAGGCTTTAGGAGAGACCCAGTACTTC
once	NA	TRBV6-5	TRBJ2-7	CASSYPGQIYEQYF	TGTGCCAGCAGTTATCCGGGACAAATTTACGAGCAGTACTTC
NA	NA	TRBV6-5	TRBJ1-5	CASSPEEGSNQPQHF	TGTGCCAGCAGTCCGGAGGAGGGCAGCAATCAGCCCCAGCATTTT
NA	NA	TRBV4-1	TRBJ1-2	CASSQQQAAYGYTF	TGCGCCAGCAGCCAACAACAGGCGGCCTATGGCTACACCTTC
NA	NA	TRBV28	TRBJ1-2	CASSLGAVDGYTF	TGTGCCAGCAGTTTGGGGGCAGTCGATGGCTACACCTTC
NA	NA	TRBV7-9	TRBJ2-1	CASSPGQRQFF	TGTGCCAGCAGCCCCGGACAGAGGCAGTTCTTC
NA	NA	TRBV4-1	TRBJ2-7	CASSQAGRGYEQYF	TGCGCCAGCAGCCAAGCCGGGAGAGGTTACGAGCAGTACTTC
NA	NA	TRBV18	TRBJ2-7	CASSPGSGHSYEQYF	TGTGCCAGCTCACCAGGATCGGGACACTCCTACGAGCAGTACTTC
medium-sized	NA	TRBV6-4	TRBJ2-1	CASSDSEGTDEQFF	TGTGCCAGCAGTGACTCGGAGGGGACGGATGAGCAGTTCTTC